Listed below are T cell receptor beta chains from one sample, sequenced in a study of cytomegalovirus exposure and HLA in healthy donors. Generated by immunoSEQ multiplex PCR, the TCRdb table keeps only in-frame clones and is missing some. Of around 150,000 clones listed, approximately 82% were seen once; the top ten hold 25% to 30%. Sequences were obtained from PBMCs. The origin of the receptors is a young man in good health and CMV-seropositive. CDR3s include the opening cysteine and the closing phenylalanine or tryptophan. The D gene is left open where the match is weak. Expanded clones get a size class; other rows say once, few or many, or leave the size out.

j_gene: TRBJ1-1; v_gene: TRBV25-1; abundance: NA; d_gene: NA; CDR3aa: CASRDGGAGTEAFF; CDR3nt: TGTGCCAGCAGGGACGGCGGGGCGGGGACTGAAGCTTTCTTT
j_gene: TRBJ2-7; v_gene: TRBV18; abundance: few; d_gene: TRBD1; CDR3aa: CASSPGGQGPYEQYF; CDR3nt: TGTGCCAGCTCCCCAGGGGGACAGGGTCCCTACGAGCAGTACTTC
j_gene: TRBJ2-2; v_gene: TRBV5-4; abundance: NA; d_gene: NA; CDR3aa: CASSLANARNTGELFF; CDR3nt: TGTGCCAGCAGCTTGGCTAATGCGCGTAACACCGGGGAGCTGTTTTTT
j_gene: TRBJ2-2; v_gene: TRBV6-6; abundance: NA; d_gene: NA; CDR3aa: CASSYRDTGELFF; CDR3nt: TGTGCCAGCAGTTACCGCGACACCGGGGAGCTGTTTTTT
j_gene: TRBJ2-7; v_gene: TRBV4-2; abundance: NA; d_gene: TRBD2; CDR3aa: CASSQGGGRGGPNYEQYF; CDR3nt: TGTGCCAGCAGCCAAGGGGGTGGGCGCGGGGGGCCCAACTACGAGCAGTACTTC
j_gene: TRBJ2-5; v_gene: TRBV29-1; abundance: NA; d_gene: TRBD1; CDR3aa: CSVRQPGQTILGNWALHQETQYF; CDR3nt: TGCAGCGTTCGACAGCCGGGACAGACAATTCTTGGAAACTGGGCCTTGCACCAAGAGACCCAGTACTTC
j_gene: TRBJ2-3; v_gene: TRBV29-1; abundance: once; d_gene: NA; CDR3aa: CSGRSTDTQYF; CDR3nt: TGCAGCGGGAGGAGCACAGATACGCAGTATTTT
j_gene: TRBJ2-7; v_gene: TRBV5-1; abundance: NA; d_gene: NA; CDR3aa: CASTEGVFVDEQYF; CDR3nt: TGCGCCAGCACCGAGGGCGTATTCGTCGACGAGCAGTACTTC
j_gene: TRBJ1-1; v_gene: TRBV9; abundance: once; d_gene: NA; CDR3aa: CASSVMTDTEAFF; CDR3nt: TGTGCCAGCAGCGTTATGACTGACACTGAAGCTTTCTTT
j_gene: TRBJ1-2; v_gene: TRBV7-8; abundance: NA; d_gene: TRBD1; CDR3aa: CASSKRTGKDGYTF; CDR3nt: TGTGCCAGCAGCAAGCGGACAGGGAAGGATGGCTACACCTTC
j_gene: TRBJ2-1; v_gene: TRBV25-1; abundance: NA; d_gene: TRBD2; CDR3aa: CASSESGGSYNEQFF; CDR3nt: TGTGCCAGCAGTGAATCGGGGGGCTCCTACAATGAGCAGTTCTTC
j_gene: TRBJ2-3; v_gene: TRBV10-1; abundance: NA; d_gene: NA; CDR3aa: CASSVGGTDTQYF; CDR3nt: TGCGCCAGCAGTGTCGGGGGAACAGATACGCAGTATTTT
j_gene: TRBJ2-5; v_gene: TRBV25-1; abundance: NA; d_gene: NA; CDR3aa: CASSPRGSAVGETQYF; CDR3nt: TGTGCCAGCAGTCCCCGGGGTTCTGCGGTTGGAGAGACCCAGTACTTC
j_gene: TRBJ2-5; v_gene: TRBV27; abundance: NA; d_gene: NA; CDR3aa: CASSLGQRETQYF; CDR3nt: TGTGCCAGCAGTTTGGGACAAAGGGAGACCCAGTACTTC
j_gene: TRBJ1-1; v_gene: TRBV15; abundance: NA; d_gene: NA; CDR3aa: CATSLDWAEAFF; CDR3nt: TGTGCCACCAGCCTAGATTGGGCTGAAGCTTTCTTT
j_gene: TRBJ1-2; v_gene: TRBV4-1; abundance: NA; d_gene: TRBD1; CDR3aa: CASSQGDRGNYNYGYTF; CDR3nt: TGCGCCAGCAGCCAAGGGGACAGGGGAAATTATAACTATGGCTACACCTTC
j_gene: TRBJ2-3; v_gene: TRBV7-2; abundance: once; d_gene: TRBD2; CDR3aa: CASSLLAGGRLDTQYF; CDR3nt: TGTGCCAGCAGCTTACTAGCGGGAGGGCGGTTAGATACGCAGTATTTT
j_gene: TRBJ2-1; v_gene: TRBV10-3; abundance: NA; d_gene: TRBD2; CDR3aa: CAIRSGGGYNEQFF; CDR3nt: TGTGCCATTCGCAGCGGGGGAGGTTACAATGAGCAGTTCTTC
j_gene: TRBJ1-2; v_gene: TRBV15; abundance: NA; d_gene: TRBD1; CDR3aa: CATSRDRAGGYGYTF; CDR3nt: TGTGCCACCAGCAGGGACAGGGCAGGAGGGTATGGCTACACCTTC
j_gene: TRBJ1-2; v_gene: TRBV27; abundance: NA; d_gene: NA; CDR3aa: CASTRLGEGYGYTF; CDR3nt: TGTGCCAGCACCCGCCTAGGGGAAGGATATGGCTACACCTTC
j_gene: TRBJ1-1; v_gene: TRBV4-3; abundance: NA; d_gene: TRBD1; CDR3aa: CASSQGSGTENTEAFF; CDR3nt: TGCGCCAGCAGCCAGGGGTCCGGGACAGAAAACACTGAAGCTTTCTTT
j_gene: TRBJ2-3; v_gene: TRBV7-3; abundance: NA; d_gene: TRBD2; CDR3aa: CASSLTFLAGATDTQYF; CDR3nt: TGTGCCAGCAGCTTAACATTCCTAGCGGGAGCCACAGATACGCAGTATTTT
j_gene: TRBJ2-7; v_gene: TRBV7-8; abundance: NA; d_gene: TRBD1; CDR3aa: CASSKLQGYEQYF; CDR3nt: TGTGCCAGCAGCAAACTACAGGGGTACGAGCAGTACTTC
j_gene: TRBJ1-1; v_gene: TRBV7-8; abundance: NA; d_gene: NA; CDR3aa: CASSLAHGDEAFF; CDR3nt: TGTGCCAGCAGCTTAGCACACGGAGATGAAGCTTTCTTT
j_gene: TRBJ1-4; v_gene: TRBV6-5; abundance: NA; d_gene: NA; CDR3aa: CASSSTGYYEKLFF; CDR3nt: TGTGCCAGCAGTTCCACAGGGTATTACGAAAAACTGTTTTTT
j_gene: TRBJ1-1; v_gene: TRBV7-9; abundance: NA; d_gene: NA; CDR3aa: CASSEAALGNTEAFF; CDR3nt: TGTGCCAGCAGCGAGGCCGCCCTAGGGAACACTGAAGCTTTCTTT
j_gene: TRBJ1-1; v_gene: TRBV4-3; abundance: few; d_gene: TRBD1; CDR3aa: CASSRLTGAGFEAFF; CDR3nt: TGCGCCAGCAGCCGCTTAACAGGGGCAGGATTTGAAGCTTTCTTT
j_gene: TRBJ2-2; v_gene: TRBV5-1; abundance: NA; d_gene: TRBD2; CDR3aa: CASSKTSGVGLELFF; CDR3nt: TGCGCCAGCAGCAAGACTAGCGGGGTCGGCCTGGAGCTGTTTTTT
j_gene: TRBJ2-5; v_gene: TRBV7-9; abundance: NA; d_gene: TRBD2; CDR3aa: CASSPGTSGAGETQYF; CDR3nt: TGTGCCAGCAGCCCTGGGACTAGCGGGGCGGGGGAGACCCAGTACTTC
j_gene: TRBJ1-1; v_gene: TRBV7-9; abundance: NA; d_gene: NA; CDR3aa: CASSFLDRPNTEAFF; CDR3nt: TGTGCCAGCAGCTTCCTTGACAGGCCGAACACTGAAGCTTTCTTT
j_gene: TRBJ2-7; v_gene: TRBV9; abundance: NA; d_gene: TRBD2; CDR3aa: CASSPPGGGNGFEQYF; CDR3nt: TGTGCCAGCAGCCCCCCGGGGGGGGGAAATGGTTTCGAGCAGTACTTC
j_gene: TRBJ1-5; v_gene: TRBV2; abundance: NA; d_gene: NA; CDR3aa: CASRLTPNQPQHF; CDR3nt: TGTGCCAGCAGGCTGACACCGAATCAGCCCCAGCATTTT
j_gene: TRBJ1-3; v_gene: TRBV7-9; abundance: few; d_gene: TRBD1; CDR3aa: CASSLGQGSGNTIYF; CDR3nt: TGTGCCAGCAGCTTGGGACAGGGCTCTGGAAACACCATATATTTT
j_gene: TRBJ2-7; v_gene: TRBV6-6; abundance: NA; d_gene: TRBD1; CDR3aa: CASSYPGTATYEQYF; CDR3nt: TGTGCCAGCAGTTACCCCGGGACAGCTACCTACGAGCAGTACTTC
j_gene: TRBJ2-2; v_gene: TRBV7-6; abundance: NA; d_gene: NA; CDR3aa: CASSLGPGGNTGELFF; CDR3nt: TGTGCCAGCAGCTTAGGGCCGGGGGGCAACACCGGGGAGCTGTTTTTT
j_gene: TRBJ1-1; v_gene: TRBV5-1; abundance: NA; d_gene: TRBD1; CDR3aa: CASSLQGQGIEAFF; CDR3nt: TGCGCCAGCAGCTTGCAGGGACAGGGAATAGAAGCTTTCTTT
j_gene: TRBJ1-2; v_gene: TRBV2; abundance: NA; d_gene: NA; CDR3aa: CASSDGGAHGYTF; CDR3nt: TGTGCCAGCAGTGATGGAGGGGCTCATGGCTACACCTTC
j_gene: TRBJ2-7; v_gene: TRBV5-6; abundance: NA; d_gene: TRBD2; CDR3aa: CASSEGVAGYSEQYF; CDR3nt: TGTGCCAGCAGCGAGGGGGTAGCGGGATATAGCGAGCAGTACTTC
j_gene: TRBJ1-5; v_gene: TRBV30; abundance: NA; d_gene: NA; CDR3aa: CAWSGRAGYGNQPQHF; CDR3nt: TGTGCCTGGAGTGGACGAGCGGGGTACGGCAATCAGCCCCAGCATTTT
j_gene: TRBJ2-1; v_gene: TRBV6-1; abundance: NA; d_gene: NA; CDR3aa: CASSEARGPSYNEQFF; CDR3nt: TGTGCCAGCAGTGAAGCGCGGGGCCCCTCCTACAATGAGCAGTTCTTC
j_gene: TRBJ1-1; v_gene: TRBV5-1; abundance: NA; d_gene: NA; CDR3aa: CASSLATYSNTEAFF; CDR3nt: TGCGCCAGCAGCTTGGCCACCTATTCGAACACTGAAGCTTTCTTT
j_gene: TRBJ2-1; v_gene: TRBV15; abundance: NA; d_gene: TRBD2; CDR3aa: CATSRLAGGSHEQFF; CDR3nt: TGTGCCACCAGCAGACTAGCGGGAGGATCCCATGAGCAGTTCTTC
j_gene: TRBJ1-3; v_gene: TRBV2; abundance: few; d_gene: NA; CDR3aa: CASKRVLSGNTIYF; CDR3nt: TGTGCCAGCAAGAGGGTCCTCTCTGGAAACACCATATATTTT